The 8 T cell receptor beta chains reported below all come from one sample, sequenced in a study of blood T cells in healthy people across ages. Primers used in a second PCR of roughly 7 to 11 cycles were a sample-barcoded 5' primer and a J-beta primer mix. Using its own MiXCR run on the 5' RACE reads, TCRdb lists one record per CDR3 protein. Among about 830,000 distinct CDR3 sequences listed, about 62% were seen once. The sample taken for sequencing was blood. The receptors were sampled from a man aged 25-45 years in good health.

The chain employs TRBV15 and TRBJ2-1; D assignment may be TRBD1 or TRBD2 (5 bases each). Germline V CDR1 and CDR2: LNHNV, YYDKDF (reference sequence). Trimming took 1 base from V and 9 from J, leaving 10 bases between them. This CDR3 comprises 13 residues. The CDR3 region is CATSRGDVGEQFF. CDR3 coding DNA: TGTGCCACCAGCAGAGGGGACGTGGGTGAGCAGTTCTTC.

To note about this clonotype: The junction differs from germline at one of its ends, possibly a read error. The chain has TRBV10-3 and TRBJ2-4; D call uncertain. The CDR3 spans 12 residues. CDR1 ENHRY and CDR2 SYGVKD come from the germline V gene. The CDR3 nucleotides read TGTACCATCAGTGAGTCGCGGACGGAGCAGTACTTC. This codes for CTISESRTEQYF.

The chain couples TRBV7-3 to TRBJ2-3; tentative D call: TRBD2 (6 bases). Germline lookup yields CDR1 SGHTA and CDR2 FQGTGA. This CDR3 is 17 amino acids long. V was shortened by 1 base and J by 1 base, with 15 bases between the two germline ends. CDR3 coding DNA: TGTGCCAGCAGCTTAAGTTCCGGGACTTACCGCACAGATACGCAGTATTTT. Its translation is CASSLSSGTYRTDTQYF.

The rearrangement joins TRBV29-1 to TRBJ2-4; 9 bases fit TRBD1. Unmatched junction bases numbered 1, after V lost 4 bases and J lost 0 bases. Germline CDR1 and CDR2: SQVTM and ANQGSEA. This CDR3 comprises 14 residues. The CDR3 nucleotides are TGCAGCGTTGTGGACAGGGGAGCCAAAAACATTCAGTACTTC. Translated: CSVVDRGAKNIQYF.

This rearrangement joins TRBV5-6 to TRBJ2-5; 8 bases line up with TRBD2. TRBJ2-7 matches the DNA end more closely, so the J call is doubtful. The CDR3 length is 15 residues. Germline V gene data show CDR1 as SGHDT and CDR2 as YYEEEE. This CDR3 reads CASSSLGLVAYEQYF. CDR3 DNA: TGTGCCAGCAGCTCTCTGGGACTAGTCGCATACGAGCAGTACTTC.

The V gene is TRBV28, the J gene TRBJ2-6; D remains unclear. V lost 2 bases to trimming and J lost 0 bases, with 14 bases between them. Germline V CDR1 and CDR2: MDHEN, SYDVKM. The length of the CDR3 is 18 residues. The CDR3 loop is CASSLPESVSSGANVLTF. The CDR3 DNA sequence: TGTGCCAGCAGTTTACCGGAAAGCGTAAGCTCTGGGGCCAACGTCCTGACTTTC.

The V call is TRBV3-1, the J call TRBJ1-6, with 8 bases that match TRBD1. Trimming at V came to 4 bases and at J to 9 bases, leaving 11 bases not matched to a gene. The germline CDR1 and CDR2 sequences are LGHDT and YNNKEL (reference sequence). This CDR3 is 16 amino acids long. The CDR3 region has the DNA TGTGCCAGCAGCCTTGTGAGCCAGGGGGCCGGTTCACCCCTCCACTTT. Residues: CASSLVSQGAGSPLHF.

The chain uses TRBV13 and TRBJ1-4, with TRBD1 identical over 8 bases. This CDR3 has 16 residues. Germline V gene sequence: CDR1 PRHDT, CDR2 FYEKMQ (reference sequence). Trimming cost V 3 bases and J 5 bases; bases outside gene matches: 8. This CDR3 reads CASSFSGGTGNEKLFF. DNA for the CDR3: TGTGCCAGCAGCTTTTCGGGCGGGACAGGAAATGAAAAACTGTTTTTT.